The 18 T cell receptor beta chains presented below share a single source sample, sequenced in a study of cytomegalovirus exposure and HLA in healthy donors. Generated by immunoSEQ multiplex PCR, the TCRdb table keeps only in-frame clones and is missing some. This table holds 150,000 to 200,000 clones, 86% found once. Sequencing was done on a sample of PBMCs. Receptor source: a woman under 30 in good health and CMV-seronegative.

J is TRBJ2-7 and V is TRBV10-1, with D unresolved. This CDR3 has 15 residues. V lost 0 bases to trimming and J lost 3 bases, with 12 bases between them. Germline CDR1 and CDR2: WNHNN and SYGVQD (reference sequence). This CDR3 reads CASSESVGRNYEQYF. CDR3 in DNA: TGCGCCAGCAGTGAGTCGGTTGGCAGGAACTACGAGCAGTACTTC.

The V gene is TRBV2, the J gene TRBJ1-2; a possible D gene is TRBD1 (6 bases). The CDR3 is made up of 14 amino acids. The germline V gene encodes CDR1 SNHLY and CDR2 FYNNEI. Trimming took 7 bases from V and 4 from J, leaving 16 bases between them. The CDR3 bases are TGTGCCAGCACCCCTGCCCCAGGGGTCTATGGCTACACCTTC. Protein product: CASTPAPGVYGYTF.

The J gene is TRBJ1-5, the V gene TRBV21-1. TRBV21-1 is labeled a pseudogene. The CDR3 length is 16 residues. This chain's CDR3 is CASSSRGHSHNQPQHF. In DNA form, the CDR3 reads TGTGCCAGCAGCAGTCGAGGGCACAGCCACAATCAGCCCCAGCATTTT.

The rearrangement links TRBV4-2 to TRBJ1-3; D is undetermined. Trimming took off 1 base at V and 0 bases at J, with 13 bases between the two ends. CDR1 is LGHNA and CDR2 is YNFKEQ in the germline V gene. The CDR3 runs 17 residues. The DNA of the CDR3 is TGTGCCAGCAGCCAAGGAATTGAGGTTGACTCTGGAAACACCATATATTTT. As protein: CASSQGIEVDSGNTIYF.

The chain joins TRBV19 to TRBJ2-7, with D possibly matching TRBD2 (6 bases). CDR3 length: 14 amino acids. V was clipped by 6 bases and J by 3 bases, with 15 bases between them. The germline CDR1 and CDR2 sequences are LNHDA and SQIVND (reference sequence). Here the CDR3 reads CASRGGAPYYEQYF. The CDR3 DNA sequence: TGTGCCAGTAGAGGAGGGGCGCCTTACTACGAGCAGTACTTC.

This clone was seen a handful of times. The chain employs TRBV6-5 and TRBJ1-2, with D possibly matching TRBD1 (5 bases). The germline gives CDR1 MNHEY, CDR2 SVGAGI. The CDR3 loop spans 14 amino acids. Trimming took 8 bases from V and 2 from J, leaving 15 bases between them. CDR3 residues: CASGGTGVNYGYTF. CDR3 DNA: TGTGCCAGCGGAGGCACGGGGGTCAACTATGGCTACACCTTC.

The chain joins TRBV6-5 to TRBJ2-1; TRBD2 is a possible D gene (5 bases). Between the trimmed V and J ends, which lost 5 bases and 2 bases, there was a span of 13 bases. Germline CDR1 and CDR2: MNHEY and SVGAGI. CDR3 size: 15 residues. This CDR3 is CASSRGGLAYNEQFF. The CDR3 nucleotides are TGTGCCAGCAGTCGTGGCGGGCTAGCCTACAATGAGCAGTTCTTC.

This clone was counted a few times. This chain joins TRBV4-1 and TRBJ2-2; weak D call: TRBD1 (5 bases). This CDR3 is 16 amino acids long. Trimming cost V 1 base and J 4 bases, with 13 bases left between them. The germline V gene has CDR1 MGHRA and CDR2 YSYEKL. The CDR3: CASSQAKGVVTGELFF. As DNA, the CDR3 is TGCGCCAGCAGCCAAGCGAAAGGGGTAGTCACCGGGGAGCTGTTTTTT.

This clone came up once. V is TRBV15 and J is TRBJ1-5; no firm D call. Germline lookup yields CDR1 LNHNV and CDR2 YYDKDF (reference sequence). This CDR3 has 15 residues. The V gene lost 2 bases and the J gene lost 2 bases, with 10 bases spanning the gap. The DNA for the CDR3 is TGTGCCACCAGCAGACATGGTGAGGGCAATCAGCCCCAGCATTTT. It is translated as CATSRHGEGNQPQHF.

The CDR3 loop is CASSLGREGGFYEQYF. In nucleotides, the CDR3 is TGCGCCAGCAGCCTGGGGCGGGAAGGGGGCTTCTACGAGCAGTACTTC. This chain joins TRBV4-1 and TRBJ2-7, with D possibly being TRBD1 (7 bases). This CDR3 region has 16 residues. Germline CDR1 reads MGHRA; CDR2 reads YSYEKL. With 4 bases removed from V and 3 bases from J, the gap between germline ends came to 19 bases.

The V and J genes are TRBV5-6 and TRBJ2-1; 8 bases are a match to TRBD1. CDR1 is SGHDT, CDR2 YYEEEE, per germline. The CDR3 is made up of 16 amino acids. The ends lost 4 bases at V and 0 bases at J; junction bases unmatched: 6. CDR3 bases: TGTGCCAGCAGCCGAGCAGGGGGCGGCTCCTACAATGAGCAGTTCTTC. It codes for CASSRAGGGSYNEQFF.

The chain employs TRBV11-2 and TRBJ2-1, with 7 bases that match TRBD2. The V gene end was trimmed by 6 bases and the J gene end by 5 bases; junction bases not matched to a gene: 19. The CDR3 runs 18 residues. CDR1 SGHAT and CDR2 FQNNGV come from the germline V gene. CDR3 residues: CASSPFPREVGVDNEQFF. The CDR3 DNA follows: TGTGCCAGCAGTCCTTTCCCCCGGGAGGTCGGGGTGGACAATGAGCAGTTCTTC. The full variable domain, with the rest looked up from reference TRBV11-2 and TRBJ2-1, is EAGVAQSPRYKIIEKRQSVAFWCNPISGHATLYWYQQILGQGPKLLIQFQNNGVVDDSQLPKDRFSAERLKGVDSTLKIQPAKLEDSAVYLCASSPFPREVGVDNEQFFGPGTRLTVL.

This clone was picked up one time. The V and J genes are TRBV2 and TRBJ1-1; D is possibly TRBD1 (6 bases). The CDR3 is made up of 14 amino acids. V lost 2 bases and J lost 4, with 11 bases in between. CDR1 is SNHLY, CDR2 FYNNEI, per germline. The CDR3 loop reads CASSEQGLGTEAFF. In DNA form, the CDR3 reads TGTGCCAGCAGTGAACAGGGGTTGGGCACTGAAGCTTTCTTT.

V usage is TRBV7-4 and J usage is TRBJ2-7, with 11 bases that match TRBD2. V shed 3 bases and J 1 base; nucleotides not matched to a gene: 2. The CDR3 sequence is 15 residues long. Per the germline V gene, CDR1 is SGHVT and CDR2 is SQSDAQ. This CDR3 is CASSLRTSGSYEQYF. The DNA for the CDR3 is TGTGCCAGCAGCTTGAGGACTAGCGGGTCCTACGAGCAGTACTTC.

This chain joins TRBV10-1 and TRBJ2-2, with a possible D match to TRBD2 (6 bases). This CDR3 has 15 amino acids. The V gene's germline CDR1 is WNHNN and CDR2 SYGVQD (reference sequence). With 2 bases removed from V and 1 base from J, the gap between germline ends came to 8 bases. CDR3 bases: TGCGCCAGCAGTGAGAACGGGGGGAACACCGGGGAGCTGTTTTTT. Protein sequence: CASSENGGNTGELFF.

Note on this clone: This same CDR3 is encoded by further DNA sequences in the sample. This chain links TRBV4-1 with TRBJ1-5; no clear D gene. Germline V gene sequence: CDR1 MGHRA, CDR2 YSYEKL. V was trimmed by 0 bases and J by 5 bases, leaving 5 bases between them. The CDR3 runs to 13 residues. The CDR3 DNA is TGCGCCAGCAGCCAAGAGAGAGATCAGCCCCAGCATTTT. Translated: CASSQERDQPQHF.

The chain employs TRBV9 and TRBJ2-1; TRBD2 matches at 10 bases. From germline, CDR1 is SGDLS and CDR2 YYNGEE. The CDR3 sequence is 15 residues long. Trimming at V came to 2 bases and at J to 4 bases, leaving 3 bases not matched to a gene. The CDR3 DNA follows: TGTGCCAGCAGCGTCAGCGGGGGGGGGTACAATGAGCAGTTCTTC. This translates into CASSVSGGGYNEQFF.

The V gene is TRBV30, the J gene TRBJ2-7, with unresolved D. There are 11 residues in the CDR3. The germline gives CDR1 GTSNPN, CDR2 SVGIG (reference sequence). V lost 4 bases, J lost 6 bases, and 10 bases lay in between. CDR3 DNA: TGTGCCTGGATGGCGGTGAGCGAGCAGTACTTC. This translates into CAWMAVSEQYF.